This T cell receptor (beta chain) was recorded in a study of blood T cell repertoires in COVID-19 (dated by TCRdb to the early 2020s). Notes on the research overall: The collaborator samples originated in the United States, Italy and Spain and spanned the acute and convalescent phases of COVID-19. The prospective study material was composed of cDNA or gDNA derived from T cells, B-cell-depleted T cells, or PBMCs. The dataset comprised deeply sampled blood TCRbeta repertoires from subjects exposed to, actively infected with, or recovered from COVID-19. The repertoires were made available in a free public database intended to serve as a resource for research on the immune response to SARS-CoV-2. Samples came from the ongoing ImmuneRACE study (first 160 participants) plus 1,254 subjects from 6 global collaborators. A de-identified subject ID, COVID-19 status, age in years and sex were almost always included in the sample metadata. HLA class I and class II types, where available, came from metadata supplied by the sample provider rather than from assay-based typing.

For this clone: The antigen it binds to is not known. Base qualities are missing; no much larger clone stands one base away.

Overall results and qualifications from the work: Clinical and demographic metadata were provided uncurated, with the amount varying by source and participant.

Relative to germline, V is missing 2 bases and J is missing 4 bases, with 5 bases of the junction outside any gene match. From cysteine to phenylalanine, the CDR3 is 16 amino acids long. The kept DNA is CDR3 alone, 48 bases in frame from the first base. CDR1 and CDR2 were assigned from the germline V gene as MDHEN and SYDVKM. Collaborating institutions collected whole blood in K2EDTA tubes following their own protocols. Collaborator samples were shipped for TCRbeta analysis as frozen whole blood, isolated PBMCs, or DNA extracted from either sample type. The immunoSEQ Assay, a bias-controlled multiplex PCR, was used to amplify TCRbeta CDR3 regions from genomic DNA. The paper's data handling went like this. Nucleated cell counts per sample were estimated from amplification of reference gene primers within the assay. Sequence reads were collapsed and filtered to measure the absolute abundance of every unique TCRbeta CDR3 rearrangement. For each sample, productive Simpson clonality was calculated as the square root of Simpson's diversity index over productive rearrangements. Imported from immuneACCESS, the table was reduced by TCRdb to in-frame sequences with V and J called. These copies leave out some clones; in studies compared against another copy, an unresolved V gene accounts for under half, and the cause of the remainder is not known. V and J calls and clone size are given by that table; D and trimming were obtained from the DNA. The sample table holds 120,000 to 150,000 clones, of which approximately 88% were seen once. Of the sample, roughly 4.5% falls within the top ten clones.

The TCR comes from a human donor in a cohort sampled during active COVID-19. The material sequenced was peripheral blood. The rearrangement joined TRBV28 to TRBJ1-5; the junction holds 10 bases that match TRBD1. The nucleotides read TGTGCCAGCAGTTTACCAGGGACAGGGGATAATCAGCCCCAGCATTTT. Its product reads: CASSLPGTGDNQPQHF.